This T cell receptor beta chain is drawn from a study of T-cell reconstitution after alpha-beta-depleted transplantation in children. Unique molecular identifiers were used in preparing the TCRbeta library. TCRdb reanalysed the PCR reads using MiXCR and keeps one entry per CDR3 protein. The sample has about 400,000 distinct CDR3 sequences, around 21% seen once; the top ten hold 3.8%. The CDR3 spans 14 residues. Trimming pared 4 bases from V and 0 bases from J, leaving 13 bases between. Germline V lookup: CDR1 DFQATT, CDR2 SNEGSKA (reference sequence). Source: PBMCs from the stem cell graft donor, taken from the stem cell graft. J is TRBJ2-7 and V is TRBV20-1; D call uncertain. This TCR came from a human donor who donated a stem cell graft to a child with acute myeloid leukemia. CDR3 nucleotides: TGCAGTGCTAAAGGCCGCGGTCCCTCCTACGAGCAGTACTTC. This codes for CSAKGRGPSYEQYF.